This TCR beta chain was sequenced for a study of blood T cells in healthy people across ages. Regarding the study as a whole: Fewer expanded clones and more diversity marked long-lived versus aged donors.

V lost 8 bases, J lost 9 bases, and 11 bases stayed unmatched. The CDR3 is 15 amino acids. Germline loops: CDR1 ENHRY, CDR2 SYGVKD. Many counts were recorded for this clonotype. As yet, its antigen is unknown. Alongside a J-beta primer mix, a sample-barcoded 5' primer served in a second PCR lasting roughly 7 to 11 cycles. Each cDNA molecule received a tag from a template-switch adaptor that had 12 random nucleotides. One entry per CDR3 protein, called by TCRdb with MiXCR from the 5' RACE reads. The sample yields more than 800,000 distinct CDR3 sequences, 29% seen once. The source material was blood. The chain combines TRBV10-3 with TRBJ2-1; TRBD1 aligns across 12 bases. The sequence was collected from an elderly woman in good health. CDR3 nucleotides: TGTGCCATCTCGACCAGGGACAGGGGGCCTGGTGAGCAGTTCTTC. Protein: CAISTRDRGPGEQFF.